These 3 T cell receptor beta chains share one sample of origin, sequenced in a study of blood T cells in healthy people across ages. The use of a sample-barcoded 5' primer and a J-beta primer mix characterized a second PCR of roughly 6 to 12 cycles. MiXCR, run by TCRdb on the 5' RACE reads, gives a single entry per CDR3 protein. This table has 1.5 million or so distinct CDR3 sequences, 42% appearing once. The material sequenced was blood. These TCRs come from a woman in her late teens or twenties in good health.

Here the CDR3 reads CATSDFTPHRVPYEQYF. The CDR3 nucleotides read TGTGCCACCAGTGATTTTACCCCCCACAGGGTCCCCTACGAGCAGTACTTC. The chain couples TRBV24-1 to TRBJ2-7; perhaps TRBD1 as D (6 bases). Per germline, CDR1 KGHDR and CDR2 SFDVKD. Deletions cut 1 base from V and 2 bases from J, with 17 bases between. The length of the CDR3 is 17 residues.

The rearrangement joins TRBV6-5 to TRBJ1-1; D perhaps matches TRBD1 (6 bases). CDR3 length: 16 residues. V lost 7 bases and J lost 5, with 23 bases in between. Germline V gene lookup returns CDR1 MNHEY and CDR2 SVGAGI. CDR3 in amino acids: CASTLVGGWENTEAFF. The CDR3 DNA sequence: TGTGCCAGCACCTTGGTAGGGGGTTGGGAGAATACTGAAGCTTTCTTT.

The V call is TRBV19, the J call TRBJ2-4; no clear D. Germline V gene lookup returns CDR1 LNHDA and CDR2 SQIVND (reference sequence). The CDR3 has 14 residues. V gave up 5 bases and J gave up 5 bases, with 13 bases separating them. The CDR3 is CASSAPDLENIQYF. The CDR3 DNA sequence: TGTGCCAGTAGTGCCCCGGACCTTGAAAACATTCAGTACTTC.